This T cell receptor beta chain was identified during a study of shared clonotypes between healthy human individuals. The naive CD8 population came from CD45RO-negative cells selected for CCR7, without terminally differentiated effector memory CD45RA+ cells. Deep was the level at which the assay was run. Several immunoSEQ 96-well plates shared each subset's DNA, each plate a replicate. TCRdb keeps only in-frame clones here, not all; method: immunoSEQ multiplex PCR. This sample yields roughly 890,000 clones, of which 80% to 95% are seen a single time; less than 25% belongs to the top ten. As regards this clone: Antigen: not known. The germline gene is not matched at one end of the junction; a read error may be the cause.

The study, taken as a whole, reports: Naive subsets usually exceeded memory subsets in estimated richness.

Germline CDR1 SSHAT, CDR2 FNYEAQ (reference sequence). CDR3 length equals 18 residues. The chain joins TRBV7-7 to TRBJ2-1, with 9 positions matching TRBD2. The source of this sequence is a man between 25 and 39 years old in good health. The sequenced material came from naive CD8+ T cells sorted from blood. CDR3: CASSLGFDAGGFGNEQFF. The DNA for the CDR3 is TGTGCTAGCAGCTTAGGGTTCGATGCGGGAGGGTTCGGCAATGAGCAGTTCTTC.